The next 10 T cell receptor beta chains were all read from a single sample in a study of shared clonotypes between healthy human individuals. Libraries were prepared by immunoSEQ multiplex PCR; TCRdb keeps only in-frame clonotypes and omits some of them. Seen here are some 2,500,000 clones, 85% to 95% observed once, and the top ten hold approximately 0.39%. The specimen was naive CD4+ T cells from PBMCs. As for subset: CD45RA+ positively selected. The receptors here all came from a man aged 18 to 35 in good health. Some clones in this sample may be carry-over from other donors' samples.

The chain links TRBV7-8 to TRBJ2-1; 7 bases map to TRBD2. The junction had 16 bases not matched to a gene; V was cut back by 5 bases and J by 9 bases. The CDR3 has 16 residues. The V gene's germline CDR1 is SGHVS and CDR2 FQNEAQ. CDR3 loop: CASSVREVAGLGEQFF. In DNA form, the CDR3 reads TGTGCCAGCAGCGTCCGGGAGGTAGCGGGCCTGGGTGAGCAGTTCTTC.

V and J are TRBV6-5 and TRBJ1-1; TRBD1 matches 8 bases. This CDR3 has 14 residues. Germline CDR1 is MNHEY and CDR2 is SVGAGI. V trimming: 2 bases; J trimming: 7 bases; junction bases outside the gene matches: 6. The CDR3 DNA sequence: TGTGCCAGCAGTTACCGGGGACAGGTTCGTGAAGCTTTCTTT. Its protein is CASSYRGQVREAFF.

This chain joins TRBV5-6 and TRBJ2-2; D gene unclear. Trimming took 7 bases from V and 3 from J, leaving 13 bases between them. The length of the CDR3 is 14 residues. The germline V gene has CDR1 SGHDT and CDR2 YYEEEE. In DNA, the CDR3 is TGTGCCAGCGGGTTGGGATTGGACACCGGGGAGCTGTTTTTT. Protein product: CASGLGLDTGELFF.

This chain links TRBV19 with TRBJ2-1, with TRBD2 matching over 12 bases. Trimming cost V 5 bases and J 8 bases; bases outside gene matches: 13. The germline V gene has CDR1 LNHDA and CDR2 SQIVND (reference sequence). The CDR3 is 17 residues long. The CDR3, as DNA: TGTGCCAGTAGTTCTGACCCGACTAGCGGGAGTACCTATGAGCAGTTCTTC. Translated, it gives CASSSDPTSGSTYEQFF.

The rearrangement joins TRBV6-5 to TRBJ2-5; 8 nucleotides line up with TRBD2. The germline V gene has CDR1 MNHEY and CDR2 SVGAGI. The length of the CDR3 is 15 residues. After removal of 4 bases from V and 7 bases from J, the junction contained 11 bases not matched to a gene. CDR3 in DNA: TGTGCCAGCAGTTCCTACAGCGGGGGTAAACGGACCCAGTACTTC. Its translation is CASSSYSGGKRTQYF.

This chain links TRBV6-5 with TRBJ2-7; TRBD2 is a possible D gene (6 bases). The CDR3 length is 13 residues. Trimming stripped 2 bases from V and 6 bases from J, with 11 bases between. Looked up from germline, CDR1 is MNHEY and CDR2 is SVGAGI. The CDR3 sequence is CASSYRGKSEQYF. The CDR3 DNA reads as TGTGCCAGCAGTTACCGGGGGAAGAGCGAGCAGTACTTC.

The V gene is TRBV6-5, the J gene TRBJ2-7, with TRBD1 matching over 7 bases. Trimming at V came to 0 bases and at J to 4 bases, leaving 6 bases not matched to a gene. The CDR3 length is 15 residues. CDR1 is MNHEY, CDR2 SVGAGI, per germline. CDR3 nucleotides: TGTGCCAGCAGTTACTCCCCACAGGGGACATACGAGCAGTACTTC. Amino acid sequence: CASSYSPQGTYEQYF.

This chain connects TRBV28 to TRBJ1-2; TRBD1 might be the D (6 bases). V was shortened by 5 bases and J by 4 bases, with 17 bases between the two germline ends. Germline assignment: CDR1 MDHEN and CDR2 SYDVKM. This CDR3 region has 15 residues. The CDR3 nucleotides read TGTGCCAGCAGTAAATATCAAGGGGGGACCTATGGCTACACCTTC. It yields the protein CASSKYQGGTYGYTF.

The chain has TRBV28 and TRBJ2-3; TRBD1 agrees at 7 bases. The germline gives CDR1 MDHEN, CDR2 SYDVKM. V shed 2 bases, J shed 8 bases, and the junction held 7 bases outside the gene matches. The CDR3 has 14 amino acids. CDR3 DNA sequence: TGTGCCAGCAGTTTAAGGTCGGCAGGGGGTACGCAGTATTTT. This codes for CASSLRSAGGTQYF. The full variable domain, rest sourced from reference TRBV28 and TRBJ2-3, is DVKVTQSSRYLVKRTGEKVFLECVQDMDHENMFWYRQDPGLGLRLIYFSYDVKMKEKGDIPEGYSVSREKKERFSLILESASTNQTSMYLCASSLRSAGGTQYFGPGTRLTVL.

This clone was seen more than once but under ten times. The identical CDR3 is also encoded by other nucleotide sequences in the sample. V gene TRBV5-1 combines with J gene TRBJ1-3, with D perhaps matching TRBD1 (6 bases). The CDR3 consists of 13 residues. Germline assignment: CDR1 SGHRS and CDR2 YFSETQ. Trimming cost V 4 bases and J 4 bases, with 9 bases left between them. The CDR3 sequence: CASSAGQGNTIYF. Written as DNA, the CDR3 is TGCGCCAGCAGCGCTGGACAGGGAAACACCATATATTTT. Variable domain in full (rest from reference TRBV5-1 and TRBJ1-3): KAGVTQTPRYLIKTRGQQVTLSCSPISGHRSVSWYQQTPGQGLQFLFEYFSETQRNKGNFPGRFSGRQFSNSRSEMNVSTLELGDSALYLCASSAGQGNTIYFGEGSWLTVV.